This T cell receptor (beta chain) is drawn from a study of cytotoxic CD8 clonotypes in ibrutinib-treated CLL. Overall study: The patients, about ten relapsed/refractory and under 16 treatment-naive, included roughly 17 who were IGHV unmutated.

The repertoire was sequenced with immunoSEQ multiplex PCR; TCRdb's copy has only in-frame clones and lacks some. The table shows hundreds of thousands of clones, with less than 75% occurring only once. The CDR3 consists of 13 residues. Looked up from germline, CDR1 is SNHLY and CDR2 is FYNNEI. V shed 10 bases and J shed 6 bases, with 16 bases lying between them. This clone was observed a handful of times. The starting material was PBMCs, obtained after 24 months of ibrutinib treatment. V gene TRBV2 combines with J gene TRBJ1-5; D possibly corresponds to TRBD1 (6 bases). This sequence was found in a human donor with chronic lymphocytic leukemia. The CDR3 reads CAIAWGALQPQHF. DNA of the CDR3: TGTGCCATCGCATGGGGGGCCCTTCAGCCCCAGCATTTT.